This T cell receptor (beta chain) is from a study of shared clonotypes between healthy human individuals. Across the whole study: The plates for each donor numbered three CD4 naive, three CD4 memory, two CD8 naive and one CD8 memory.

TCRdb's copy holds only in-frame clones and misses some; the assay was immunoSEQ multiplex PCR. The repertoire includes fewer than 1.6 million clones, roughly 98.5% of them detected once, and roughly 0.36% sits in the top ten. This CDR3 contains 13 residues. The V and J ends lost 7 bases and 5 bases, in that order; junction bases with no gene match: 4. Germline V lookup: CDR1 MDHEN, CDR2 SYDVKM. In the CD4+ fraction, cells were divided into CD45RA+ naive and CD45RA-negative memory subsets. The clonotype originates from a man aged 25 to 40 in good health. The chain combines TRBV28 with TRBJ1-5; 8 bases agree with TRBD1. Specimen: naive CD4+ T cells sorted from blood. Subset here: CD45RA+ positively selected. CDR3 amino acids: CASMDRAHQPQHF. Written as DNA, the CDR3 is TGTGCCAGCATGGACAGGGCCCATCAGCCCCAGCATTTT. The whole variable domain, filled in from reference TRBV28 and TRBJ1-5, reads DVKVTQSSRYLVKRTGEKVFLECVQDMDHENMFWYRQDPGLGLRLIYFSYDVKMKEKGDIPEGYSVSREKKERFSLILESASTNQTSMYLCASMDRAHQPQHFGDGTRLSIL.